The rows below give T cell receptor beta chains drawn from one sample of a study of cytomegalovirus exposure and HLA in healthy donors. Data came from immunoSEQ multiplex PCR; TCRdb stores just in-frame clones and leaves some out. The sample records over 150,000 clones, roughly 70% being singletons. Sequences were obtained from PBMCs. The receptor source for this set is a woman aged 18 to 35 in good health and CMV-seropositive. CDR3s include the opening cysteine and the closing phenylalanine or tryptophan. A D gene is named only where the DNA matches it firmly.

V: TRBV5-4
D: TRBD2
J: TRBJ2-3
CDR3: CASKSPDSRGADTQYF

V: TRBV11-2
D: .
J: TRBJ1-5
CDR3: CASSRPRTRGDSNQPQHF

V: TRBV28
D: .
J: TRBJ1-4
CDR3: CASSTMQGLGEKLFF

V: TRBV6-5
D: TRBD1
J: TRBJ1-2
CDR3: CASSPRTGYYGYTF

V: TRBV19
D: .
J: TRBJ1-1
CDR3: CASSAGMGGLGEAFF

V: TRBV5-4
D: .
J: TRBJ1-3
CDR3: CASSLSMHRDSGNTIYF

V: TRBV7-6
D: TRBD2
J: TRBJ2-7
CDR3: CASSISGGAGEQYF

V: TRBV2
D: .
J: TRBJ1-2
CDR3: CASRTLDTTNYGYTF

V: TRBV19
D: .
J: TRBJ1-2
CDR3: CASSIASETGNYGYTF

V: TRBV29-1
D: TRBD1
J: TRBJ2-7
CDR3: CSVGTGETSYEQYF

V: TRBV19
D: .
J: TRBJ1-1
CDR3: CASTPGFVNTEAFF

V: TRBV5-5
D: TRBD2
J: TRBJ2-5
CDR3: CASSAGGTSGKETQYF

V: TRBV15
D: .
J: TRBJ1-4
CDR3: CATSRDPATNEKLFF

V: TRBV5-4
D: TRBD2
J: TRBJ2-2
CDR3: CAGRGGNTGELFF

V: TRBV2
D: .
J: TRBJ2-3
CDR3: CASSEKGAGVDTQYF

V: TRBV6-5
D: TRBD2
J: TRBJ2-3
CDR3: CASSYSGTSNADTQYF

V: TRBV6-5
D: .
J: TRBJ2-7
CDR3: CASSYDRTTYEQYF

V: TRBV7-9
D: .
J: TRBJ2-2
CDR3: CASSLVRTGELFF

V: TRBV7-9
D: .
J: TRBJ2-7
CDR3: CASSFASVGFGEQYF

V: TRBV7-6
D: .
J: TRBJ2-2
CDR3: CASSLDLRPFENTGELFF

V: TRBV7-2
D: .
J: TRBJ2-3
CDR3: CASSLDRVVTDTQYF

V: TRBV10-3
D: .
J: TRBJ2-3
CDR3: CAISESTVGRNTDTQYF

V: TRBV2
D: TRBD1
J: TRBJ1-2
CDR3: CASSPSDRGYGYTF

V: TRBV19
D: .
J: TRBJ1-1
CDR3: CASSGELGTEAFF

V: TRBV2
D: .
J: TRBJ2-3
CDR3: CASSAEVDTQYF

V: TRBV7-2
D: TRBD1
J: TRBJ2-5
CDR3: CASSFGQGGFMETQYF

V: TRBV5-6
D: .
J: TRBJ2-3
CDR3: CASSTYRPDTQYF

V: TRBV27
D: TRBD1
J: TRBJ1-6
CDR3: CASSFIVWDREGYNSPLHF

V: TRBV9
D: TRBD1
J: TRBJ1-6
CDR3: CASSAIQGVNSPLHF

V: TRBV28
D: .
J: TRBJ1-6
CDR3: CASSSVGGNSPLHF

V: TRBV7-9
D: .
J: TRBJ2-1
CDR3: CASSLLGSGDNEQFF

V: TRBV5-6
D: .
J: TRBJ1-5
CDR3: CASSLDGRSNQPQHF

V: TRBV15
D: .
J: TRBJ2-6
CDR3: CATSSRVPLTSGANVLTF

V: TRBV7-2
D: .
J: TRBJ2-5
CDR3: CASSSPLASSQETQYF

V: TRBV9
D: TRBD1
J: TRBJ2-7
CDR3: CASSASIGTGNYEQYF

V: TRBV18
D: .
J: TRBJ2-3
CDR3: CASSPIGAPSTDTQYF

V: TRBV30
D: .
J: TRBJ2-3
CDR3: CAWSPVGASTDTQYF

V: TRBV7-9
D: TRBD1
J: TRBJ1-1
CDR3: CASSRSGTGVLATEAFF

V: TRBV5-1
D: .
J: TRBJ2-7
CDR3: CASSPQDFGYEQYF

V: TRBV18
D: .
J: TRBJ1-3
CDR3: CASSLEGGNTIYF

V: TRBV7-2
D: .
J: TRBJ2-1
CDR3: CASSLVAVYNEQFF

V: TRBV2
D: .
J: TRBJ2-5
CDR3: CASSNTNSRETQYF

V: TRBV9
D: .
J: TRBJ2-3
CDR3: CASSPGAGYDTQYF

V: TRBV7-2
D: TRBD1
J: TRBJ1-1
CDR3: CASSLDFDQGQGNEAFF

V: TRBV9
D: .
J: TRBJ2-6
CDR3: CASTSGFPGANVLTF

V: TRBV6-6
D: TRBD1
J: TRBJ2-5
CDR3: CASRNLDRGGETQYF

V: TRBV2
D: .
J: TRBJ2-1
CDR3: CASSDTGTNEQFF

V: TRBV5-1
D: .
J: TRBJ1-3
CDR3: CASSLAGRVTGGGNTIYF

V: TRBV7-6
D: .
J: TRBJ1-4
CDR3: CASSLWSGLGEKLFF

V: TRBV7-9
D: TRBD1
J: TRBJ1-6
CDR3: CSSSSVDRVNGSPLHF

V: TRBV30
D: TRBD1
J: TRBJ1-5
CDR3: CAWSPGTGIQPQHF

V: TRBV7-2
D: .
J: TRBJ1-2
CDR3: CASSLDQGVGYGYTF

V: TRBV9
D: .
J: TRBJ1-1
CDR3: CASSPADKAFF